This T cell receptor (beta chain) emerged from a study of blood T cell repertoires in COVID-19. As for the study in general: Both acute and convalescent COVID-19 samples were obtained from the United States, Italy and Spain. The cDNA or gDNA used as material had been derived from T cells, B-cell-depleted T cells, or PBMCs.

Germline values: CDR1 SNHLY, CDR2 FYNNEI. V shed 3 bases and J 9 bases; nucleotides not matched to a gene: 7. The CDR3 covers 15 residues. Methods used by the authors: Reference gene primer amplification gave nucleated cell count estimates. This table comes from immunoSEQ multiplex PCR, and its TCRdb copy is limited to in-frame clones, with some not included. The DNA was the basis for D and trimming; V, J and clone size are from that table. Of about 78,000 clones detected, about 90% appear once; the ten largest clones hold more than 3.5%. The clonotype comes from an elderly woman with active or convalescent COVID-19. This chain joins TRBV2 and TRBJ2-1; TRBD2 matches at 11 bases. The specimen sequenced was peripheral blood. CDR3 nucleotide sequence: TGTGCCAGCAGTGATCTACTAGCGGGAGTTATTGAGCAGTTCTTC. It specifies CASSDLLAGVIEQFF.